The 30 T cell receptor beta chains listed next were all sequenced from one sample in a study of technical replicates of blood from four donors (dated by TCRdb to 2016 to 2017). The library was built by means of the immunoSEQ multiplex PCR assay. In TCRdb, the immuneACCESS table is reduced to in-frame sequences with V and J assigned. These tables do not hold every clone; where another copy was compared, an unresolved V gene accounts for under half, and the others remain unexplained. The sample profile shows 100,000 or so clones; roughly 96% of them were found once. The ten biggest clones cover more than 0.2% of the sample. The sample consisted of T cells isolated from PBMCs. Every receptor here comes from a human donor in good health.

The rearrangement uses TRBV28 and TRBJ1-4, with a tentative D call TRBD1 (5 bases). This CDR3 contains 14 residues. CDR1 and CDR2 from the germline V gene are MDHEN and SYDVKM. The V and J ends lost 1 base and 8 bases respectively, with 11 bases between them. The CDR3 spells CASSLSGIGEKLFF. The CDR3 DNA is TGTGCCAGCAGTTTATCAGGGATCGGGGAAAAACTGTTTTTT.

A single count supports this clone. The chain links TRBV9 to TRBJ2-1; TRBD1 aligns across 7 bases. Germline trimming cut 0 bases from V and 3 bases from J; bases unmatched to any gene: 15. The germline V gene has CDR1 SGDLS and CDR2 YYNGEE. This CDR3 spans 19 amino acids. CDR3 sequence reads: CASSVAPEQGPGRYNEQFF. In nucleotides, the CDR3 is TGTGCCAGCAGCGTAGCCCCTGAACAGGGGCCGGGTCGCTACAATGAGCAGTTCTTC. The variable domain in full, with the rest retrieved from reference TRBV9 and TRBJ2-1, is DSGVTQTPKHLITATGQRVTLRCSPRSGDLSVYWYQQSLDQGLQFLIQYYNGEERAKGNILERFSAQQFPDLHSELNLSSLELGDSALYFCASSVAPEQGPGRYNEQFFGPGTRLTVL.

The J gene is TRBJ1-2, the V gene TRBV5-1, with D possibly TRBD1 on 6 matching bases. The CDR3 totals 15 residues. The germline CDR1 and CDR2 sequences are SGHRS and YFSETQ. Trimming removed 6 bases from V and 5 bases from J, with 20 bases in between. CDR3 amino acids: CASTGEEGGVYGYTF. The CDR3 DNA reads TGCGCCAGCACCGGGGAAGAAGGGGGGGTGTATGGCTACACCTTC.

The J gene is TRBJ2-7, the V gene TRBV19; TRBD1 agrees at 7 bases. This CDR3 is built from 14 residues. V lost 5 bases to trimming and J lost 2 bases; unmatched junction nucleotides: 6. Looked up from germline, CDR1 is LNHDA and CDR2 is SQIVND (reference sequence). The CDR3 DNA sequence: TGTGCCAGTAGTGGAAACAGGGGCCCCTACGAGCAGTACTTC. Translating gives CASSGNRGPYEQYF.

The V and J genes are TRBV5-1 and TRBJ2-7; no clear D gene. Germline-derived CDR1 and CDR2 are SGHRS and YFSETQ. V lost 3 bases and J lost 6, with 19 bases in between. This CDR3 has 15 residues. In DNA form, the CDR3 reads TGCGCCAGCAGCTCCCTCCCGGCGGCGTCCGCCGAGCAGTACTTC. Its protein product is CASSSLPAASAEQYF.

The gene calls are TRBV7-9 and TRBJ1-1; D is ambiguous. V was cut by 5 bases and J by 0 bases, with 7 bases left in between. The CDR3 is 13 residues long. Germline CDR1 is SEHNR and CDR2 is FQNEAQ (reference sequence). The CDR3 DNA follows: TGTGCCAGCAGCCGAGACATGAACACTGAAGCTTTCTTT. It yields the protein CASSRDMNTEAFF.

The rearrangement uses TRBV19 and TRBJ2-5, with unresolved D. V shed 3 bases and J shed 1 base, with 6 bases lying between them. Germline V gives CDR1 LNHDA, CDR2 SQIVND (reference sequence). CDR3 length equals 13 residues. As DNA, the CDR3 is TGTGCCAGTAGTATTTCTAGCCAAGAGACCCAGTACTTC. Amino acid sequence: CASSISSQETQYF.

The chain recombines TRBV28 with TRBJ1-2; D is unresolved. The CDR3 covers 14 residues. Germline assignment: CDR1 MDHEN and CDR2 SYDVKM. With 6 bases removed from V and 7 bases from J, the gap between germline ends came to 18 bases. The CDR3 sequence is CASRTEGLQGGYTF. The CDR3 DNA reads TGTGCCAGCAGAACCGAAGGACTACAAGGTGGCTACACCTTC.

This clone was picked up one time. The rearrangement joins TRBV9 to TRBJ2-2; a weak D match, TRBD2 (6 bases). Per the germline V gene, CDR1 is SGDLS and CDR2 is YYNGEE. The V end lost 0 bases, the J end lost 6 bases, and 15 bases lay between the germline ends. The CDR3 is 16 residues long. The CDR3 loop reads CASSVGASVGAGELFF. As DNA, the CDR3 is TGTGCCAGCAGCGTAGGGGCTAGCGTGGGGGCCGGGGAGCTGTTTTTT.

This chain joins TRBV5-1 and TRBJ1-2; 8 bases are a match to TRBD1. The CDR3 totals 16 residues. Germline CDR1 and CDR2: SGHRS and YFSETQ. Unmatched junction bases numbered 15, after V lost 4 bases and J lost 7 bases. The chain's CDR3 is CASSQGQGLQISGYTF. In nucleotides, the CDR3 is TGCGCCAGCAGCCAAGGACAGGGCCTACAAATTAGTGGCTACACCTTC.

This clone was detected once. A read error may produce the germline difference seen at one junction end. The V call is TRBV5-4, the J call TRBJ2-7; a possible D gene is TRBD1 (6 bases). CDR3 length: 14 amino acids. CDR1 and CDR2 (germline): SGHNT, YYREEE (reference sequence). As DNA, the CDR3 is TGTGCCAGCAGCTTGGCGACCGGGACAAGGTCTGAGGACTTC. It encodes CASSLATGTRSEDF.

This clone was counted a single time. CDR3 loop: CASSGPRKGGTQYF. CDR3 nucleotide sequence: TGCGCCAGCAGTGGCCCGAGAAAAGGGGGGACCCAGTACTTC. The V call is TRBV10-1, the J call TRBJ2-5, with D possibly TRBD1 on 6 matching bases. This CDR3 comprises 14 residues. CDR1 and CDR2 (germline): WNHNN, SYGVQD (reference sequence). Between the trimmed V and J ends, which lost 4 bases and 7 bases, there was a span of 16 bases.

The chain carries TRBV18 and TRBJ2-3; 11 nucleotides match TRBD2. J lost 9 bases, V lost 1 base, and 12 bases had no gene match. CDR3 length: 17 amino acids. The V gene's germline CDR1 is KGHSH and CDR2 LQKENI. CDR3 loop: CASSPQELLAGGETQYF. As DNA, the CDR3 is TGTGCCAGCTCACCACAGGAGCTCCTAGCGGGAGGAGAGACGCAGTATTTT.

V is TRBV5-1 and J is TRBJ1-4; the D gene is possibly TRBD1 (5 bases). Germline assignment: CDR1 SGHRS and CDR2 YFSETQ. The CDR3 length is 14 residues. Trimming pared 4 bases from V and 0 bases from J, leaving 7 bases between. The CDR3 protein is CASSVTATNEKLFF. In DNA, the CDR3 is TGCGCCAGCAGCGTGACAGCAACTAATGAAAAACTGTTTTTT.

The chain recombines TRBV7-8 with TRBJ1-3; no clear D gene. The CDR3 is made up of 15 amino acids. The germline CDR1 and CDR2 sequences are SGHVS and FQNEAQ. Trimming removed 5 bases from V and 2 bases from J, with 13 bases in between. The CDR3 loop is CASSPFHSAGNTIYF. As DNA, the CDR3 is TGTGCCAGCAGCCCATTCCACAGTGCTGGAAACACCATATATTTT.

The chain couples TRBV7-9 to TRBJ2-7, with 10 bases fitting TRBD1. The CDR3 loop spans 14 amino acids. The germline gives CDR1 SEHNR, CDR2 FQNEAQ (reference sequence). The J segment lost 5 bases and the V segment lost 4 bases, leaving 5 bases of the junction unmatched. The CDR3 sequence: CASSSDRGINEQYF. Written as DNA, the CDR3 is TGTGCCAGCAGCTCGGACAGGGGGATAAACGAGCAGTACTTC.

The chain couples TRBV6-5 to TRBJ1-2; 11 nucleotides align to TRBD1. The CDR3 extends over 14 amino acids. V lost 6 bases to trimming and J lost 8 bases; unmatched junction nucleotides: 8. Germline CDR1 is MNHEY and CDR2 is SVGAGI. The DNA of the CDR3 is TGTGCCAGCAGAAGGGACAGGGGGGAGCGAGGCTACACCTTC. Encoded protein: CASRRDRGERGYTF.

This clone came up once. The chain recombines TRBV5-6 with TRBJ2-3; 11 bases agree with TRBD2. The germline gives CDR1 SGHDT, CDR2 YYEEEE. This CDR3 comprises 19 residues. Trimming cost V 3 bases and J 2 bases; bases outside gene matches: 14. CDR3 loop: CASSYPLAGDAFDTDTQYF. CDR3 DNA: TGTGCCAGCAGCTATCCACTAGCGGGGGACGCCTTCGACACAGATACGCAGTATTTT. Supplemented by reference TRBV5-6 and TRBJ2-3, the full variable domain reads DAGVTQSPTHLIKTRGQQVTLRCSPKSGHDTVSWYQQALGQGPQFIFQYYEEEERQRGNFPDRFSGHQFPNYSSELNVNALLLGDSALYLCASSYPLAGDAFDTDTQYFGPGTRLTVL.

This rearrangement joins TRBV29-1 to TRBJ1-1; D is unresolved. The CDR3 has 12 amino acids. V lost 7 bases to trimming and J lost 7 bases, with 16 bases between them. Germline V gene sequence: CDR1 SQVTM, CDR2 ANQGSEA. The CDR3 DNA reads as TGCAGCGCCAGCCCGACAAGCGGTGAAGCTTTCTTT. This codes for CSASPTSGEAFF.

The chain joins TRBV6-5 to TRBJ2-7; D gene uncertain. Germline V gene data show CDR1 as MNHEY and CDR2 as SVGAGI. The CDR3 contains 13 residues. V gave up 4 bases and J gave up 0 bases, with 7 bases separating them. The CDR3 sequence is CASSSTSSYEQYF. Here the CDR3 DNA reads TGTGCCAGCAGTTCGACAAGCTCCTACGAGCAGTACTTC.

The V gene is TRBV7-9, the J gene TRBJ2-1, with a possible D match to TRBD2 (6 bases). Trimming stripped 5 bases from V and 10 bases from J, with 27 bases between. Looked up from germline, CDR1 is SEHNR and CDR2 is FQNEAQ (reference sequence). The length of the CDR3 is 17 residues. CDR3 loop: CASSPLRRGIHLGEQFF. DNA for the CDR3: TGTGCCAGCAGCCCGTTGCGTCGCGGGATCCACCTTGGGGAGCAGTTCTTC.

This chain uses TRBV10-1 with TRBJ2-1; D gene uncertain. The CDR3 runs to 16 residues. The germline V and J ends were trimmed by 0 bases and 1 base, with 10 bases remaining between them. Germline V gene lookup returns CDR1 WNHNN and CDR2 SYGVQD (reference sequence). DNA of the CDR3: TGCGCCAGCAGTGAGTCGTTTGCTATGTCCTACAATGAGCAGTTCTTC. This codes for CASSESFAMSYNEQFF.

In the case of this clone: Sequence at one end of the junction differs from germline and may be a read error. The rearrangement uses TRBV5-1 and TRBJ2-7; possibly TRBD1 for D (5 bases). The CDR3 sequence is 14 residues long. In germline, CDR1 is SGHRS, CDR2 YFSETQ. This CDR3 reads CASKGVVDSHEQYF. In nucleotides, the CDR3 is TGCGCCAGCAAAGGGGTAGTCGACTCCCACGAGCAGTACTTC.

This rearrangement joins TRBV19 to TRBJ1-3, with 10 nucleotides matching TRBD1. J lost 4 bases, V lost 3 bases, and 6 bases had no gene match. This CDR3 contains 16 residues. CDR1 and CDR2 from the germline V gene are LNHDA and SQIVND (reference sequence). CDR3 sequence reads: CASSIPTGGAGNTIYF. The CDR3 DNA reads TGTGCCAGTAGTATTCCGACAGGGGGCGCGGGAAACACCATATATTTT.

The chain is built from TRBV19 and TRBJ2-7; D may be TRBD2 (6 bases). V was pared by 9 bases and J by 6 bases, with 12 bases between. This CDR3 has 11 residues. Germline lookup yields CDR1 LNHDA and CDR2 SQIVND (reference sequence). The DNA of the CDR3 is TGTGCCAGCGTGGGGGGAGGCGAGCAGTACTTC. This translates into CASVGGGEQYF.

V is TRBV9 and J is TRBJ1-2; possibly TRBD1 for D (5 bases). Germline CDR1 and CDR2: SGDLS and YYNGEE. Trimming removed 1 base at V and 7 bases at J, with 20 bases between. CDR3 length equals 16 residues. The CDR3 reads CASSVSRGGQLSGYTF. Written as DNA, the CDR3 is TGTGCCAGCAGCGTATCAAGGGGAGGGCAACTATCTGGCTACACCTTC.

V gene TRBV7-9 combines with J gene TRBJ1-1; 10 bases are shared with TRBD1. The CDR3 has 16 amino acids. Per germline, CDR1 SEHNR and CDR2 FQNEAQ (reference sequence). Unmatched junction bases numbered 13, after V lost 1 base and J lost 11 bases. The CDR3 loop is CASSLVGLGQGDDAFF. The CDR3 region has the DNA TGTGCCAGCAGCTTAGTGGGCCTTGGACAGGGGGACGATGCTTTCTTT.

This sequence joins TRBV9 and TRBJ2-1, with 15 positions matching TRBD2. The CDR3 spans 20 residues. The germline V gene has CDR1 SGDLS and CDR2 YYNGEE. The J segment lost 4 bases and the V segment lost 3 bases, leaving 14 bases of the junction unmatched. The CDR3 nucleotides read TGTGCCAGCAGCGACGACGGACATGGACTAGCGGGAGGGCGATACAATGAGCAGTTCTTC. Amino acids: CASSDDGHGLAGGRYNEQFF.

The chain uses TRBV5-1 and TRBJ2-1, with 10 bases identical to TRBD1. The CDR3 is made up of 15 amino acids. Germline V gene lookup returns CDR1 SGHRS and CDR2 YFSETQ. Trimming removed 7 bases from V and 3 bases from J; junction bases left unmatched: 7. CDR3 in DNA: TGCGCCAGCGAAGACCGGGACAGGGGCTACAATGAGCAGTTCTTC. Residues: CASEDRDRGYNEQFF.

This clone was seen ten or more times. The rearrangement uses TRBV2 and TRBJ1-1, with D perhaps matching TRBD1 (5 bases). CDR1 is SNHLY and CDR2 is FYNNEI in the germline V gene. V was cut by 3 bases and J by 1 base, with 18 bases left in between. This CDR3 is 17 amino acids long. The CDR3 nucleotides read TGTGCCAGCAGTGAGGAACTTCTGAAGGGGCAGAACACTGAAGCTTTCTTT. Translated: CASSEELLKGQNTEAFF. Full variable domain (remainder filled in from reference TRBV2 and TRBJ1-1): EPEVTQTPSHQVTQMGQEVILRCVPISNHLYFYWYRQILGQKVEFLVSFYNNEISEKSEIFDDQFSVERPDGSNFTLKIRSTKLEDSAMYFCASSEELLKGQNTEAFFGQGTRLTVV.